What follows are 26 T cell receptor beta chains derived from one specimen sequenced in a study of T cells in Graves' hyperthyroidism and ophthalmopathy. Amplification of TCR beta CDR3 regions used RNA as the template. The TCR CDR3 was amplified in a first-round RT-PCR using the HTBI primer set. TCRdb called the multiplex PCR reads again in MiXCR, with one record for every CDR3 protein. The sample lists fewer than 450,000 distinct CDR3 sequences; roughly 18% were seen once. The sequencing input was blood. These TCRs come from a man aged 18 to 35 with Graves' ophthalmopathy.

The V gene is TRBV4-1, the J gene TRBJ1-2; 8 positions match TRBD1. V lost 0 bases, J lost 6 bases, and 6 bases stayed unmatched. The CDR3 covers 15 residues. Germline CDR1 reads MGHRA; CDR2 reads YSYEKL. The CDR3 DNA reads TGCGCCAGCAGCCAAGAGGGGCAGGGGGCCCATGGCTACACCTTC. Protein: CASSQEGQGAHGYTF.

This clonotype was detected many times. The chain recombines TRBV20-1 with TRBJ1-5; TRBD1 is a possible D gene (6 bases). Germline V CDR1 and CDR2: DFQATT, SNEGSKA (reference sequence). Trimming shortened V by 6 bases and J by 6 bases, and 15 bases separated the two germline ends. The CDR3 runs 13 residues. The CDR3 DNA sequence: TGCAGTGCGGCTGGGGGGGGCAGTCAGCCCCAGCATTTT. As protein: CSAAGGGSQPQHF.

This clonotype was seen more than once but under ten times. This chain joins TRBV2 and TRBJ2-4; D not certain. CDR1 is SNHLY and CDR2 is FYNNEI in the germline V gene. This CDR3 spans 15 amino acids. The ends were cut back, 4 bases at V and 0 bases at J, with 10 bases in the middle. This chain's CDR3 is CASSGAILAKNIQYF. In DNA form, the CDR3 reads TGTGCCAGCAGTGGGGCCATCTTAGCCAAAAACATTCAGTACTTC.

This chain connects TRBV5-1 to TRBJ1-2; weak D call: TRBD1 (5 bases). There are 14 residues in the CDR3. The germline V and J ends were trimmed by 3 bases and 4 bases, with 13 bases remaining between them. Looked up from germline, CDR1 is SGHRS and CDR2 is YFSETQ. CDR3 nucleotides: TGCGCCAGCAGCTCGGACTTTCAGGGCTATGGCTACACCTTC. This translates into CASSSDFQGYGYTF.

A few counts support this clonotype. The gene calls are TRBV24-1 and TRBJ2-2; D perhaps matches TRBD1 (5 bases). CDR1 KGHDR and CDR2 SFDVKD come from the germline V gene. Trimming took 4 bases from V and 6 from J, leaving 8 bases between them. The CDR3 spans 13 residues. CDR3 amino acids: CATSDRVAGELFF. CDR3 sequence (DNA): TGTGCCACCAGTGACAGGGTGGCCGGGGAGCTGTTTTTT.

This clonotype came up a few times. The chain recombines TRBV7-9 with TRBJ1-5, with no clear D. CDR3 length: 14 residues. V gave up 4 bases and J gave up 3 bases, with 10 bases separating them. Germline V gene lookup returns CDR1 SEHNR and CDR2 FQNEAQ (reference sequence). The CDR3 protein is CASSSPGYNQPQHF. The CDR3 bases are TGTGCCAGCAGCTCACCTGGCTACAATCAGCCCCAGCATTTT. The full variable domain, in which reference TRBV7-9 and TRBJ1-5 provide the parts outside the CDR3, is DTGVSQNPRHKITKRGQNVTFRCDPISEHNRLYWYRQTLGQGPEFLTYFQNEAQLEKSRLLSDRFSAERPKGSFSTLEIQRTEQGDSAMYLCASSSPGYNQPQHFGDGTRLSIL.

In this sample, this clonotype turned up a few times. The chain employs TRBV20-1 and TRBJ2-7, with D perhaps being TRBD1 or TRBD2 (6 bases each). The CDR3 is made up of 14 amino acids. Trimming removed 1 base at V and 2 bases at J, with 12 bases between. The germline V gene has CDR1 DFQATT and CDR2 SNEGSKA (reference sequence). Here the CDR3 reads CSARVRGLAYEQYF. The CDR3 DNA reads TGCAGTGCTAGAGTACGGGGGCTTGCCTACGAGCAGTACTTC.

A remark on this clonotype: This CDR3 fails to terminate in the conserved phenylalanine or tryptophan, so it likely reflects a read error. CDR3 nucleotides: TGCGCCAGCAGCCCTTACCTGGGGCAGATGAACACTGAAGCTTTCTCT. It is translated as CASSPYLGQMNTEAFS. The rearrangement uses TRBV7-9 and TRBJ1-1; D possibly corresponds to TRBD1 (5 bases). This CDR3 is 16 amino acids long. From germline, CDR1 is SEHNR and CDR2 FQNEAQ (reference sequence).

This clonotype has at least ten counts. This sequence joins TRBV5-8 and TRBJ2-5, with D perhaps TRBD2 (7 bases). The V end lost 0 bases, the J end lost 4 bases, and 22 bases lay between the germline ends. This CDR3 has 18 amino acids. Germline CDR1 reads SGHTS; CDR2 reads YDEGEE. The CDR3 reads CASSLDLLGGRRGETQYF. CDR3 DNA sequence: TGTGCCAGCAGCTTGGACTTACTCGGGGGGCGCAGGGGAGAGACCCAGTACTTC.

This clonotype has at least ten counts. The rearrangement links TRBV20-1 to TRBJ2-3; 10 nucleotides agree with TRBD1. V was clipped by 7 bases and J by 2 bases; unmatched bases: 3. Looked up from germline, CDR1 is DFQATT and CDR2 is SNEGSKA (reference sequence). The CDR3 runs 13 residues. DNA for the CDR3: TGCAGTGGGGGACAGGGGCTCACAGATACGCAGTATTTT. Translated, it gives CSGGQGLTDTQYF.

The V gene is TRBV20-1, the J gene TRBJ1-2, with 7 bases matching TRBD1. The CDR3 length is 12 residues. After removal of 3 bases from V and 4 bases from J, the junction contained 2 bases not matched to a gene. Per the germline V gene, CDR1 is DFQATT and CDR2 is SNEGSKA (reference sequence). In nucleotides, the CDR3 is TGCAGTGCTAGTGGGACAGCCTATGGCTACACCTTC. It yields the protein CSASGTAYGYTF.

This clonotype has at least ten counts. This chain uses TRBV6-1 with TRBJ2-1; 8 bases map to TRBD1. The CDR3 has 13 amino acids. Trimming cost V 5 bases and J 6 bases; bases outside gene matches: 3. Germline V gene data show CDR1 as MNHNS and CDR2 as SASEGT. CDR3: CASSFRGLNEQFF. CDR3 coding DNA: TGTGCCAGCAGTTTCAGGGGGCTCAATGAGCAGTTCTTC.

This clonotype was seen just once. The rearrangement uses TRBV9 and TRBJ2-3, with 10 bases aligning to TRBD1. Germline loops: CDR1 SGDLS, CDR2 YYNGEE. CDR3 size: 14 residues. J gave up 6 bases and V 3 bases, and 4 bases lay outside the gene matches. The CDR3 region is CASSALTGGDTQYF. The CDR3 bases are TGTGCCAGCAGCGCCCTGACAGGGGGCGATACGCAGTATTTT.

This chain connects TRBV28 to TRBJ2-7, with 7 positions matching TRBD2. From germline, CDR1 is MDHEN and CDR2 SYDVKM. The CDR3 sequence is 15 residues long. With V trimmed by 4 bases and J by 6 bases, 12 bases remained unmatched. In DNA form, the CDR3 reads TGTGCCAGCAGTTCCGACCCCTGGACTAGACGCGAGCAGTACTTC. Protein: CASSSDPWTRREQYF.

This clonotype came up many times. The chain recombines TRBV7-6 with TRBJ1-2; perhaps TRBD1 as D (6 bases). Trimming removed 4 bases at V and 4 bases at J, with 10 bases between. CDR3 length equals 13 residues. Germline V gene data show CDR1 as SGHVS and CDR2 as FNYEAQ. The CDR3 region has the DNA TGTGCCAGCAGCTCCGGGGGCGGCTATGGCTACACCTTC. Protein sequence: CASSSGGGYGYTF. Full variable domain (outside the CDR3, taken from reference TRBV7-6 and TRBJ1-2): GAGVSQSPRYKVTKRGQDVALRCDPISGHVSLYWYRQALGQGPEFLTYFNYEAQQDKSGLPNDRFSAERPEGSISTLTIQRTEQRDSAMYRCASSSGGGYGYTFGSGTRLTVV.

Here the CDR3 reads CASSWDRESDTQYF. CDR3 DNA: TGCGCCAGCAGTTGGGACAGGGAGTCAGATACGCAGTATTTT. The chain joins TRBV10-1 to TRBJ2-3; 9 bases line up with TRBD1. The CDR3 has 14 residues. Germline V gives CDR1 WNHNN, CDR2 SYGVQD (reference sequence). Losses at the gene ends were 5 bases for V and 4 bases for J; bases not matched to a gene: 4.

This clonotype was counted ten times or more. This rearrangement joins TRBV6-1 to TRBJ1-2; maybe TRBD1 (6 bases). Germline-derived CDR1 and CDR2 are MNHNS and SASEGT. V was trimmed by 5 bases and J by 4 bases, leaving 14 bases between them. The CDR3 has 14 residues. CDR3 sequence (DNA): TGTGCCAGCAGTACCATACAGGGACCCTATGGCTACACCTTC. Its protein is CASSTIQGPYGYTF.

This rearrangement joins TRBV6-5 to TRBJ1-3; 9 bases align to TRBD1. CDR3 length: 17 amino acids. Germline V lookup: CDR1 MNHEY, CDR2 SVGAGI. J gave up 3 bases and V 0 bases, and 6 bases lay outside the gene matches. The CDR3 loop reads CASSYSTSTGGGNTIYF. The CDR3 coding sequence is TGTGCCAGCAGTTACTCGACTTCGACAGGGGGTGGAAACACCATATATTTT.

The V and J genes are TRBV5-4 and TRBJ2-3; TRBD1 aligns across 9 bases. Per the germline V gene, CDR1 is SGHNT and CDR2 is YYREEE (reference sequence). This CDR3 spans 14 amino acids. Trimming took 4 bases from V and 5 from J; bases not matched to a gene: 5. CDR3 amino acids: CASSPGQGKDTQYF. Written as DNA, the CDR3 is TGTGCCAGCAGCCCGGGACAGGGTAAAGATACGCAGTATTTT.

This chain connects TRBV7-8 to TRBJ2-1; unclear D gene. The CDR3 is 16 amino acids. Germline CDR1 is SGHVS and CDR2 is FQNEAQ. V dropped 4 bases and J dropped 2 bases, with 15 bases sitting between them. The CDR3 reads CASSYPRTEPYNEQFF. CDR3 DNA sequence: TGTGCCAGCAGCTACCCACGGACGGAGCCCTACAATGAGCAGTTCTTC.

The gene calls are TRBV10-3 and TRBJ2-2; perhaps TRBD2 as D (6 bases). The CDR3 loop spans 15 amino acids. V was shortened by 0 bases and J by 7 bases, with 12 bases between the two germline ends. Per the germline V gene, CDR1 is ENHRY and CDR2 is SYGVKD. The CDR3 DNA sequence: TGTGCCATCAGTGAGTCTAAGGAGGGGATCGGGGAGCTGTTTTTT. Translated, it gives CAISESKEGIGELFF.

This clonotype was counted many times. The chain is built from TRBV24-1 and TRBJ2-1; D is undetermined. The CDR3 is 15 amino acids. Germline CDR1 KGHDR, CDR2 SFDVKD. Trimming left V 4 bases short and J 6 bases short, with 15 bases between. This CDR3 reads CATSDPGRSSNEQFF. The CDR3, as DNA: TGTGCCACCAGTGACCCCGGGCGTAGTAGCAATGAGCAGTTCTTC.

This clonotype was seen at least ten times. The rearrangement links TRBV3-1 to TRBJ2-5; TRBD1 is a possible D gene (5 bases). V was shortened by 4 bases and J by 1 base, with 13 bases between the two germline ends. The CDR3 is made up of 15 amino acids. The germline gives CDR1 LGHDT, CDR2 YNNKEL (reference sequence). CDR3 sequence (DNA): TGTGCCAGCAGCCCCAGTGGTACAGGCCAAGAGACCCAGTACTTC. It codes for CASSPSGTGQETQYF.

The chain uses TRBV5-1 and TRBJ2-7; 8 bases agree with TRBD1. Germline V gene data show CDR1 as SGHRS and CDR2 as YFSETQ. The CDR3 spans 16 residues. Germline trimming cut 3 bases from V and 7 bases from J; bases unmatched to any gene: 15. In DNA form, the CDR3 reads TGCGCCAGCAGCTATTCACCGGGACAGGTCGGGTTTGAGCAGTACTTC. Its protein is CASSYSPGQVGFEQYF.

This clonotype turned up a few times. The genes are TRBV20-1 and TRBJ2-2, with 7 bases fitting TRBD2. This CDR3 is built from 14 residues. Germline V gene lookup returns CDR1 DFQATT and CDR2 SNEGSKA (reference sequence). Germline trimming cut 5 bases from V and 0 bases from J; bases unmatched to any gene: 3. The CDR3 reads CSARAGTNTGELFF. CDR3 coding DNA: TGCAGTGCTCGAGCGGGGACGAACACCGGGGAGCTGTTTTTT.

This clonotype was seen many times. This chain connects TRBV12-3 or TRBV12-4 to TRBJ1-2, with D maybe TRBD1 (6 bases). The CDR3 spans 13 residues. Trimming removed 4 bases at V and 5 bases at J, with 11 bases between. Here the CDR3 reads CASSWDNQYGYTF. CDR3 nucleotide sequence: TGTGCCAGCAGTTGGGACAACCAATATGGCTACACCTTC.